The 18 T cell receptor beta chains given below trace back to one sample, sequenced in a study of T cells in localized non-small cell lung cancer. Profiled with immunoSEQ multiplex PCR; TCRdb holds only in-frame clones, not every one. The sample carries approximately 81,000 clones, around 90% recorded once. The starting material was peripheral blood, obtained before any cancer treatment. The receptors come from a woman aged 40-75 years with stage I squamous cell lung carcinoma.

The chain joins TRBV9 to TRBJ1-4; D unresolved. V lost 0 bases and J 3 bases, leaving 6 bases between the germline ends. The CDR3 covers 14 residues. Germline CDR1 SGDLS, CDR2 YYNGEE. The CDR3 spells CASSVGASNEKLFF. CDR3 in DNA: TGTGCCAGCAGCGTAGGGGCGTCTAATGAAAAACTGTTTTTT. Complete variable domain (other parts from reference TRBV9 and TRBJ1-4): DSGVTQTPKHLITATGQRVTLRCSPRSGDLSVYWYQQSLDQGLQFLIQYYNGEERAKGNILERFSAQQFPDLHSELNLSSLELGDSALYFCASSVGASNEKLFFGSGTQLSVL.

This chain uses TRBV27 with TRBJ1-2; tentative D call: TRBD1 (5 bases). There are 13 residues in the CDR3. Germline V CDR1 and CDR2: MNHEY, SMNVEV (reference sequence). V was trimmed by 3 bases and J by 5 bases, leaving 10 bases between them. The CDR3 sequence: CASSLEGRYGYTF. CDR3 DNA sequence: TGTGCCAGCAGTTTGGAGGGACGGTATGGCTACACCTTC.

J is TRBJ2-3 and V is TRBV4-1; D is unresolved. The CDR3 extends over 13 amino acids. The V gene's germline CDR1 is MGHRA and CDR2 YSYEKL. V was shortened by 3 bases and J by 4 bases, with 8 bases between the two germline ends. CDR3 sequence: CASSQRGADTQYF. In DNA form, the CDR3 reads TGCGCCAGCAGCCAGCGCGGCGCAGATACGCAGTATTTT.

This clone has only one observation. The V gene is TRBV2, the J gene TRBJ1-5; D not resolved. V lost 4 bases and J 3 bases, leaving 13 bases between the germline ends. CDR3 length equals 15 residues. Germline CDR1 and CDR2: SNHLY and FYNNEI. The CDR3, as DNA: TGTGCCAGCAGTGCCCTCCGGCAGGACAATCAGCCCCAGCATTTT. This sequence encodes CASSALRQDNQPQHF.

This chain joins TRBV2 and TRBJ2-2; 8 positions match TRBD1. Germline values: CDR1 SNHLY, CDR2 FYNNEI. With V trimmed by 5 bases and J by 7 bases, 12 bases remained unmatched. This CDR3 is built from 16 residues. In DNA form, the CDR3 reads TGTGCCAGCAGTAGGTTAGGACAGGGACAGAGCGGGGAGCTGTTTTTT. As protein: CASSRLGQGQSGELFF. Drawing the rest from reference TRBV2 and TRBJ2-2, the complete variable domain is EPEVTQTPSHQVTQMGQEVILRCVPISNHLYFYWYRQILGQKVEFLVSFYNNEISEKSEIFDDQFSVERPDGSNFTLKIRSTKLEDSAMYFCASSRLGQGQSGELFFGEGSRLTVL.

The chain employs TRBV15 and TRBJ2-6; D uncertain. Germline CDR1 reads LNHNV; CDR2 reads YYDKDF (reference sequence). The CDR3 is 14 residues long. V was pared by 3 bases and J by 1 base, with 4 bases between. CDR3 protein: CATSRVSGANVLTF. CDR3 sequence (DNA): TGTGCCACCAGCAGGGTTTCTGGGGCCAACGTCCTGACTTTC. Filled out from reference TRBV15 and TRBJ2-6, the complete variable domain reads DAMVIQNPRYQVTQFGKPVTLSCSQTLNHNVMYWYQQKSSQAPKLLFHYYDKDFNNEADTPDNFQSRRPNTSFCFLDIRSPGLGDTAMYLCATSRVSGANVLTFGAGSRLTVL.

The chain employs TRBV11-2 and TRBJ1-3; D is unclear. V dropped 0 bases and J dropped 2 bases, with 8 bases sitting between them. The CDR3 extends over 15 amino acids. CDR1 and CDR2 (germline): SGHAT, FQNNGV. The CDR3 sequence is CASSLDMVAGNTIYF. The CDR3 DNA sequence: TGTGCCAGCAGCTTAGATATGGTCGCTGGAAACACCATATATTTT.

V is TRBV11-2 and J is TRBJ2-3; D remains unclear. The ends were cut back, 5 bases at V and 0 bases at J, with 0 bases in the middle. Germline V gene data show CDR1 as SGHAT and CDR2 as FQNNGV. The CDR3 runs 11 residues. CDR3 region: CASSSTDTQYF. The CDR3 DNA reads TGTGCCAGCAGCAGCACAGATACGCAGTATTTT.

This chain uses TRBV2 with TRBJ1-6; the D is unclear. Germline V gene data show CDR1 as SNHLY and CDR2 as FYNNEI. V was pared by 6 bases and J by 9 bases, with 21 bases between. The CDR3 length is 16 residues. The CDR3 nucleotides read TGTGCCAGCAGCTCCTCCGGTGGTAGTCGGGGTTCACCCCTCCACTTT. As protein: CASSSSGGSRGSPLHF.

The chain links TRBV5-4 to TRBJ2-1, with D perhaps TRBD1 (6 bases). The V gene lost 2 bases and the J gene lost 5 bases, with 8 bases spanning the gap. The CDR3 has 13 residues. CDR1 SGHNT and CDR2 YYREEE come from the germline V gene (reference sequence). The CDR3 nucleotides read TGTGCCAGCAGCTTAAAGGGGGACAATGAGCAGTTCTTC. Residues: CASSLKGDNEQFF.

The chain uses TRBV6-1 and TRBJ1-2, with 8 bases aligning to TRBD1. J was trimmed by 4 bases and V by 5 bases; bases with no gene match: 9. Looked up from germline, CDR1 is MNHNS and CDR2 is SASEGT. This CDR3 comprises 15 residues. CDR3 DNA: TGTGCCAGCAGTCTTCTTGACAGGGGCGGCTATGGCTACACCTTC. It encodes CASSLLDRGGYGYTF.

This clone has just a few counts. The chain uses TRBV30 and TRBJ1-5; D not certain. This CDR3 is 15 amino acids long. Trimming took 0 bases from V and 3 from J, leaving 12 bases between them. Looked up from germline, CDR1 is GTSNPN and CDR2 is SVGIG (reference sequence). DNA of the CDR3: TGTGCCTGGAGTGTACTCGGGAATATCAATCAGCCCCAGCATTTT. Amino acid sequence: CAWSVLGNINQPQHF.

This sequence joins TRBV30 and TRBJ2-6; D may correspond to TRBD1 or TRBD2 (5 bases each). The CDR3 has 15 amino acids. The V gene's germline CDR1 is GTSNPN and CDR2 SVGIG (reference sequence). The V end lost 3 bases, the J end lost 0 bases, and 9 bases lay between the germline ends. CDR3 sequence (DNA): TGTGCCTGGAGCAGGGACGCCTCTGGGGCCAACGTCCTGACTTTC. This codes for CAWSRDASGANVLTF.

DNA for the CDR3: TGTGCCAGCAGCGGCGGGACTAGGGCGGGCGGGGAGCTGTTTTTT. Protein product: CASSGGTRAGGELFF. The chain couples TRBV9 to TRBJ2-2; 8 bases agree with TRBD2. The germline V gene has CDR1 SGDLS and CDR2 YYNGEE. The CDR3 consists of 15 residues. Trimming cost V 3 bases and J 7 bases; bases outside gene matches: 8.

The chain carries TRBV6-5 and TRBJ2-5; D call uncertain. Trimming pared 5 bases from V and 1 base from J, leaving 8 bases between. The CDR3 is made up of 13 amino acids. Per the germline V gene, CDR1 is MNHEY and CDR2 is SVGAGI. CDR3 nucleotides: TGTGCCAGCAGTCCATATTCCCAAGAGACCCAGTACTTC. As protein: CASSPYSQETQYF.

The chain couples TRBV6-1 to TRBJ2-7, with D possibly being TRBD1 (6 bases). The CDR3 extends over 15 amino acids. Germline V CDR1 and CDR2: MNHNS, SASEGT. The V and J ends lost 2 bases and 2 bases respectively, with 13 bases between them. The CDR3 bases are TGTGCCAGCAGTGAATCTTTAGGGGGAACCTACGAGCAGTACTTC. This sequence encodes CASSESLGGTYEQYF.

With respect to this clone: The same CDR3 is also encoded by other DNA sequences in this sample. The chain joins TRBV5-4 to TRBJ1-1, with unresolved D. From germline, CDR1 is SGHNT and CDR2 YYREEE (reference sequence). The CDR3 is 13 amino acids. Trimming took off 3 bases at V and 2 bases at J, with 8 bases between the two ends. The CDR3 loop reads CASSSDGNTEAFF. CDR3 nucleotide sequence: TGTGCCAGCAGCTCGGACGGAAACACTGAAGCTTTCTTT.

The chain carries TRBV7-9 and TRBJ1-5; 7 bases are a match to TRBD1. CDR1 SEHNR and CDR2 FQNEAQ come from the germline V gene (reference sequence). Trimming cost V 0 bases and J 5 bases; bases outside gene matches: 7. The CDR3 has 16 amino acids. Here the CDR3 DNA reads TGTGCCAGCAGCTTAGCGCTTGGGACAGAAGATCAGCCCCAGCATTTT. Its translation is CASSLALGTEDQPQHF. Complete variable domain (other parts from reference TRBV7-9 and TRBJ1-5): DTGVSQNPRHKITKRGQNVTFRCDPISEHNRLYWYRQTLGQGPEFLTYFQNEAQLEKSRLLSDRFSAERPKGSFSTLEIQRTEQGDSAMYLCASSLALGTEDQPQHFGDGTRLSIL.